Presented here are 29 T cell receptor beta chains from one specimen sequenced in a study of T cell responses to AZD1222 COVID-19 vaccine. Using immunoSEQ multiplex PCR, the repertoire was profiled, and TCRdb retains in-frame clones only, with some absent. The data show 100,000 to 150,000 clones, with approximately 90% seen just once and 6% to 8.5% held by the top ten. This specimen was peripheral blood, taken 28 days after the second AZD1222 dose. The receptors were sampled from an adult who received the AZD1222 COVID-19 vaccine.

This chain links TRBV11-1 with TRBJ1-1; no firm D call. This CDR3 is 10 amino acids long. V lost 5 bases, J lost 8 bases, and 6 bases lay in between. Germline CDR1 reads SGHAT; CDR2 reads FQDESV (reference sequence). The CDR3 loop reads CASSPQEAFF. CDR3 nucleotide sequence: TGTGCCAGCAGCCCTCAAGAAGCTTTCTTT. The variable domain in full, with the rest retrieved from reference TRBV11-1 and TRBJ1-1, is EAEVAQSPRYKITEKSQAVAFWCDPISGHATLYWYRQILGQGPELLVQFQDESVVDDSQLPKDRFSAERLKGVDSTLKIQPAELGDSAMYLCASSPQEAFFGQGTRLTVV.

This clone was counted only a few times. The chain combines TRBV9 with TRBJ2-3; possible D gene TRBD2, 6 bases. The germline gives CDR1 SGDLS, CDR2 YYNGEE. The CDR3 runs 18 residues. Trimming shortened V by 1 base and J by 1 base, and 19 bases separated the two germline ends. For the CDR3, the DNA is TGTGCCAGCAGCGTAAGGGTTGCTAGCGTGACGGGCACAGATACGCAGTATTTT. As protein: CASSVRVASVTGTDTQYF.

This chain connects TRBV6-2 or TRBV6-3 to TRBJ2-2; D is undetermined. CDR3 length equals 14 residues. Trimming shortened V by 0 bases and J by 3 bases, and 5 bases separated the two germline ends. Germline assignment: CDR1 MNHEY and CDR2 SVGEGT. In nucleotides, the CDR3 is TGTGCCAGCAGTTACTCGGGCGACACCGGGGAGCTGTTTTTT. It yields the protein CASSYSGDTGELFF.

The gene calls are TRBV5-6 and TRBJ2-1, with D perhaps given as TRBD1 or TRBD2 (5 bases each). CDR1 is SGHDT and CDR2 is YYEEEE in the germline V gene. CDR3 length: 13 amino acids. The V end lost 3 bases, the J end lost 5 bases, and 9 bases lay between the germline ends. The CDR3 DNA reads TGTGCCAGCAGCTGGGGGATAAACAATGAGCAGTTCTTC. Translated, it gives CASSWGINNEQFF.

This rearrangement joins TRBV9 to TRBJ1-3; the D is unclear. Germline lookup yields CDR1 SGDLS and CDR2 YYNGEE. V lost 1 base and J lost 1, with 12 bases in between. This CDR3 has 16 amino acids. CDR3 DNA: TGTGCCAGCAGCGTATCCAACCCCGGGTCTGGAAACACCATATATTTT. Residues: CASSVSNPGSGNTIYF.

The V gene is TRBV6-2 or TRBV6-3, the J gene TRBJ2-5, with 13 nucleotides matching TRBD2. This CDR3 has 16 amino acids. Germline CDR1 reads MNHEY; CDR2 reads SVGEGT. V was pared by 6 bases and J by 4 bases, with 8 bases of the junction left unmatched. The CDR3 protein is CASSQILAGGVETQYF. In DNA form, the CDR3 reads TGTGCCAGCAGCCAAATACTAGCGGGAGGGGTAGAGACCCAGTACTTC.

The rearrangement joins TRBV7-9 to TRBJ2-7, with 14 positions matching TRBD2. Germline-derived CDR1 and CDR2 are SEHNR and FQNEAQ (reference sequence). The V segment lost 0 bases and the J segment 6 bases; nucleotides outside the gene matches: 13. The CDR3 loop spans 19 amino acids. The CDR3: CASSLAGGTSGSFPLEQYF. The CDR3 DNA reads TGTGCCAGCAGCTTAGCGGGGGGGACTAGCGGGAGTTTCCCTCTCGAGCAGTACTTC.

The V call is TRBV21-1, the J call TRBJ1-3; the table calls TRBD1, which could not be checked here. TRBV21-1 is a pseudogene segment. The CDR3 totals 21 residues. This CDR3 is CASSKSKPRSPGQLGRNTIYF. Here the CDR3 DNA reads TGTGCCAGCAGCAAATCGAAACCCCGCTCCCCGGGACAGCTGGGGAGGAACACCATATATTTT.

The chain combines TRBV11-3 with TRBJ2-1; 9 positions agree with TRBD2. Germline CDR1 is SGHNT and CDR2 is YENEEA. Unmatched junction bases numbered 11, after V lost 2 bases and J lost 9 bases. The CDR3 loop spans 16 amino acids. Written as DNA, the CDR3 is TGTGCCAGCAGCTTAACTTTACTAGCGGGCTCACCTGAGCAGTTCTTC. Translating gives CASSLTLLAGSPEQFF.

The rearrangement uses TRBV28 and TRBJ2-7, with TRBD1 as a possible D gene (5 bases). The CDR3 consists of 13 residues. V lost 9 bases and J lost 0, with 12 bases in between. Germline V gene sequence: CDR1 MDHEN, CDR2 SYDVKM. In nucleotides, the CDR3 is TGTGCCAGTGGCGTGACAGCCTCCTACGAGCAGTACTTC. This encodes CASGVTASYEQYF.

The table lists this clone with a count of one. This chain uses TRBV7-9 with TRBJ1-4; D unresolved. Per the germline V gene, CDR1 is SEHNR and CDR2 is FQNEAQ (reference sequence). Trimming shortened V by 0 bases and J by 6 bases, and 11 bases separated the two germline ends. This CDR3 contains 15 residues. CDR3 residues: CASSLAGGGYEKLFF. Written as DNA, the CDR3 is TGTGCCAGCAGCTTAGCGGGAGGAGGGTATGAAAAACTGTTTTTT. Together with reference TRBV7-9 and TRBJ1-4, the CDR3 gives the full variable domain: DTGVSQNPRHKITKRGQNVTFRCDPISEHNRLYWYRQTLGQGPEFLTYFQNEAQLEKSRLLSDRFSAERPKGSFSTLEIQRTEQGDSAMYLCASSLAGGGYEKLFFGSGTQLSVL.

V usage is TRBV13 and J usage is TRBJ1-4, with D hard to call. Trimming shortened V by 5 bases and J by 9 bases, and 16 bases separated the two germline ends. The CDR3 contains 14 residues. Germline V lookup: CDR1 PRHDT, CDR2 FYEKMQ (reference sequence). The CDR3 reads CASSTSRREKKLFF. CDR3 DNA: TGTGCCAGCAGCACCAGTAGACGGGAGAAAAAACTGTTTTTT.

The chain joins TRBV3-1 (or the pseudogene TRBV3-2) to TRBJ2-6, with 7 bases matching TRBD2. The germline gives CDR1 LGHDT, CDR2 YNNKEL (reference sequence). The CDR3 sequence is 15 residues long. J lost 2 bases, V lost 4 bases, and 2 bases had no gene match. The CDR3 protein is CASSLRGAGANVLTF. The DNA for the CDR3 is TGTGCCAGCAGCCTTCGGGGGGCTGGGGCCAACGTCCTGACTTTC.

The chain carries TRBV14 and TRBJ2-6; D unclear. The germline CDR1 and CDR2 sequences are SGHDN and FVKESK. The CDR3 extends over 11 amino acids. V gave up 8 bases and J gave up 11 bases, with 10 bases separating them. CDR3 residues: CASGEVDVLTF. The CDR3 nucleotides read TGTGCCAGCGGAGAGGTGGACGTCCTGACTTTC.

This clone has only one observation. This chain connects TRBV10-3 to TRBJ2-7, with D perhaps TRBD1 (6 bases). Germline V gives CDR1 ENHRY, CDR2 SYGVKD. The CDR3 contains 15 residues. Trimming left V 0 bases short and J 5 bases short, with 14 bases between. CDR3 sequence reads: CAISESIGTLDEQYF. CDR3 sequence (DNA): TGTGCCATCAGTGAGTCGATAGGGACATTAGACGAGCAGTACTTC.

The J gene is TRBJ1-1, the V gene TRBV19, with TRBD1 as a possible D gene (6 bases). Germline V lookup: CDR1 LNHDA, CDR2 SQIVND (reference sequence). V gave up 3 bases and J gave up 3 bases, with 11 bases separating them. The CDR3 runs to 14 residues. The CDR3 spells CASSMRGSYTEAFF. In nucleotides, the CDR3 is TGTGCCAGTAGTATGAGGGGGTCGTACACTGAAGCTTTCTTT.

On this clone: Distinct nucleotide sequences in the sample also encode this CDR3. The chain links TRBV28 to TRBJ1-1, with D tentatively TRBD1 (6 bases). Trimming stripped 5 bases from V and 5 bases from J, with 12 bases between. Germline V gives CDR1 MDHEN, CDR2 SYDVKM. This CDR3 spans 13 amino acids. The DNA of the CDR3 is TGTGCCAGCAGTCTTGTAGGGGGTACTGAAGCTTTCTTT. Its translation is CASSLVGGTEAFF.

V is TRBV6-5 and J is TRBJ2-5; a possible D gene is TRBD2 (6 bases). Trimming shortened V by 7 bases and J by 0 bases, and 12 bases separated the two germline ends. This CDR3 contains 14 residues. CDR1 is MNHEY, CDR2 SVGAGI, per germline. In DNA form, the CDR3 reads TGTGCCAGCACAGCGGGTTTCTACCAAGAGACCCAGTACTTC. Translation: CASTAGFYQETQYF.

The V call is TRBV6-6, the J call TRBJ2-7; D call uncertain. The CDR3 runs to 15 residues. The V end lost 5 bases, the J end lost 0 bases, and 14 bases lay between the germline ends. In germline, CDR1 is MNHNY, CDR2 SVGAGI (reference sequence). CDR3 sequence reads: CASSRYVTSSYEQYF. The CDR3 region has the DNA TGTGCCAGCAGTCGATATGTCACGAGCTCCTACGAGCAGTACTTC.

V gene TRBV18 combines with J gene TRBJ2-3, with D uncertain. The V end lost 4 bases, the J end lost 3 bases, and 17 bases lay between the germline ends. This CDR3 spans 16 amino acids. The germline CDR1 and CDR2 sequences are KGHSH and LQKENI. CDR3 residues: CASSRGSGLVTDTQYF. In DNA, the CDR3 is TGTGCCAGCTCACGAGGTTCCGGATTAGTTACAGATACGCAGTATTTT.

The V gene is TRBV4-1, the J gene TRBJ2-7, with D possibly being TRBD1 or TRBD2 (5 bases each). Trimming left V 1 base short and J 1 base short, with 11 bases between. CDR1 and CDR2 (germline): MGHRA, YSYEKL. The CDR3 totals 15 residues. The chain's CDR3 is CASSQAGGPSYEQYF. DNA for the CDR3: TGCGCCAGCAGCCAAGCTGGGGGTCCGTCCTACGAGCAGTACTTC.

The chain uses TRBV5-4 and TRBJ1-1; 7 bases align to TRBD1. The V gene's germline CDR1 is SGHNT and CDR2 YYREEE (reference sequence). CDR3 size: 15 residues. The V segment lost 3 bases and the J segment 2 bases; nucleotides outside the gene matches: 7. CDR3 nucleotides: TGTGCCAGCAGCTCGGTGCGACAGGGTAACACTGAAGCTTTCTTT. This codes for CASSSVRQGNTEAFF.

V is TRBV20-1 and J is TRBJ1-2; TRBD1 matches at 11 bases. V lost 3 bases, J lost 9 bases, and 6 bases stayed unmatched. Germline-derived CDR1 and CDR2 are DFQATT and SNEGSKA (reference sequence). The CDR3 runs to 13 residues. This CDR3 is CSASGGTGGRYTF. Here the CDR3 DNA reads TGCAGTGCTAGTGGAGGGACAGGGGGTCGCTACACCTTC.

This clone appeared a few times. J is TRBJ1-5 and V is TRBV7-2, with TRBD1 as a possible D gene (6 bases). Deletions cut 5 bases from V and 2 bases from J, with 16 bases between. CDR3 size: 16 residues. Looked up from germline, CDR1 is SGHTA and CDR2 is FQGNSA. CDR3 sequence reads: CASSQNSQGRNQPQHF. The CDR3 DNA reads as TGTGCCAGCAGCCAAAACTCACAGGGACGCAATCAGCCCCAGCATTTT. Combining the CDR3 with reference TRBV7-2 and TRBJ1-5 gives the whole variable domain GAGVSQSPSNKVTEKGKDVELRCDPISGHTALYWYRQSLGQGLEFLIYFQGNSAPDKSGLPSDRFSAERTGGSVSTLTIQRTQQEDSAVYLCASSQNSQGRNQPQHFGDGTRLSIL.

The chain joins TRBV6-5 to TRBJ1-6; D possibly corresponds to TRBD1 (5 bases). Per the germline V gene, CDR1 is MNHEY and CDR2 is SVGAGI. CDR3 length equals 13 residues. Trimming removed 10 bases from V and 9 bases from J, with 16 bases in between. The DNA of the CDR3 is TGTGCCACCGCCGGGGCAGGGAGTTCACCCCTCCACTTT. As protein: CATAGAGSSPLHF.

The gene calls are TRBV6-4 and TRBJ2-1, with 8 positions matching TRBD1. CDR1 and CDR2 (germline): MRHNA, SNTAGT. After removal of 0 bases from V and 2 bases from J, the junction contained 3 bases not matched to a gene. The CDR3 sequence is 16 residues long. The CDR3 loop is CASSDSIQGAYNEQFF. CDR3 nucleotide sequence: TGTGCCAGCAGTGACTCGATACAGGGGGCCTACAATGAGCAGTTCTTC.

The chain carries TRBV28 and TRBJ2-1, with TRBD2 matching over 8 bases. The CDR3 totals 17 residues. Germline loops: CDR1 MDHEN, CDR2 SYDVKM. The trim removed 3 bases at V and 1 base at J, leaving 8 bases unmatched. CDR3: CASSFNVREGSYNEQFF. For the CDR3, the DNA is TGTGCCAGCAGTTTTAATGTTCGGGAGGGATCCTACAATGAGCAGTTCTTC.

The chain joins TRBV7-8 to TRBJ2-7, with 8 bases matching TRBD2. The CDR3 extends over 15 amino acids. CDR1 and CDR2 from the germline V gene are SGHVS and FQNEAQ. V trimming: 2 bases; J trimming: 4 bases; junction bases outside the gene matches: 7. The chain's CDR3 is CASSLRAGVRYEQYF. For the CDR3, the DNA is TGTGCCAGCAGCTTACGAGCGGGAGTTAGATACGAGCAGTACTTC.

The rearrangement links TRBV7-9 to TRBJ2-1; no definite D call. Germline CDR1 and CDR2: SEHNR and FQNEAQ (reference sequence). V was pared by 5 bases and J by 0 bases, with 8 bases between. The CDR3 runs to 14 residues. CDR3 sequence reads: CASSPPSSYNEQFF. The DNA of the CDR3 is TGTGCCAGCAGCCCCCCCAGCTCCTACAATGAGCAGTTCTTC.